The count of the clone carrying this T cell receptor (beta chain) is one. The same CDR3 can be traced to other DNA sequences in this sample. Graft-derived tissue was subjected to processing to liberate intraepithelial and lamina propria lymphocytes. This record belongs to a study of graft-versus-host responses after intestinal transplantation. Germline values: CDR1 SEHNR, CDR2 FQNEAQ (reference sequence). The CDR3 runs to 14 residues. V was shortened by 6 bases and J by 3 bases, with 11 bases between the two germline ends. The method was immunoSEQ multiplex PCR; TCRdb's version includes in-frame clones alone and lacks a portion of them. The sample lists under 4,000 clones, 70% to 80% occurring once.

The source material was ileum tissue, sampled roughly 17 and 21 days after intestinal transplantation. This clonotype was obtained from a human patient who received an intestinal transplant, so some T cells may come from the graft donor. The rearrangement links TRBV7-9 to TRBJ2-2; no clear D gene. The CDR3 reads CASSPRAYTGELFF. The CDR3 DNA sequence: TGTGCCAGCAGTCCACGGGCCTACACCGGGGAGCTGTTTTTT.